The clone carrying this TCR beta chain was seen more than once but under ten times. Its target is unknown. The data derive from a study of cytomegalovirus exposure and HLA in healthy donors. The donors were part of the approximately 130-subject validation cohort, which stood apart from the 666-subject first cohort. Trimming took 5 bases from V and 6 from J, leaving 2 bases between them. This CDR3 comprises 11 residues. CDR1 is SEHNR and CDR2 is FQNEAQ in the germline V gene (reference sequence). General observations from the study: Altogether, 150 to 200 TCR beta chains were recorded as cytomegalovirus-associated. Rarity held for most TCR sequences, but there were some public TCRs that occurred in many donors.

Sequenced by immunoSEQ multiplex PCR; TCRdb stores in-frame clones only, minus some. The sample has about 73,000 clones; approximately 94% are singletons. The source of this sequence is a woman aged 18-29 years in good health and CMV-seronegative. This chain uses TRBV7-9 with TRBJ1-6; D is uncertain. Sequencing was carried out using PBMCs. CDR3 loop: CASSLNSPLHF. CDR3 in DNA: TGTGCCAGCAGCCTTAATTCACCCCTCCACTTT.